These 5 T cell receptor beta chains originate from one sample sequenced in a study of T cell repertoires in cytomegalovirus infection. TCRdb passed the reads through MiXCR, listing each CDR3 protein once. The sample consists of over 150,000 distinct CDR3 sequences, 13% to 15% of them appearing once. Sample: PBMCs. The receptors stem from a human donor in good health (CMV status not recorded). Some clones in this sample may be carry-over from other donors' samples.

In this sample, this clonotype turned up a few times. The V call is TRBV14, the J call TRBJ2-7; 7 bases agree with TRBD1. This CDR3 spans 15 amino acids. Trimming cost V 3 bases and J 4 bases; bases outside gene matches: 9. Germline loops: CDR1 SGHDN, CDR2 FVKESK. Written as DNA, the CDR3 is TGTGCCAGCAGCCAGAGGTCAGGGGGAATATACGAGCAGTACTTC. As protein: CASSQRSGGIYEQYF.

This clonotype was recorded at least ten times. The CDR3 coding sequence is TGTGCCAGCAGCTTAATGGGAAGCGGGGTGCTTAATGAGCAGTTCTTC. Its translation: CASSLMGSGVLNEQFF. The rearrangement joins TRBV7-3 to TRBJ2-1; 7 bases are a match to TRBD2. V lost 1 base to trimming and J lost 7 bases; unmatched junction nucleotides: 10. This CDR3 contains 16 residues. Germline values: CDR1 SGHTA, CDR2 FQGTGA.

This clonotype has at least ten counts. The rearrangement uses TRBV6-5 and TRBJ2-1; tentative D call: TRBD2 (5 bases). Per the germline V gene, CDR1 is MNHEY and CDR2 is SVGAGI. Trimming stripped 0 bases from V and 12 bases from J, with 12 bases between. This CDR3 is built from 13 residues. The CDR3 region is CASSYSRVKGQFF. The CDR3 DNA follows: TGTGCCAGCAGTTACTCGAGGGTGAAAGGGCAGTTCTTC.

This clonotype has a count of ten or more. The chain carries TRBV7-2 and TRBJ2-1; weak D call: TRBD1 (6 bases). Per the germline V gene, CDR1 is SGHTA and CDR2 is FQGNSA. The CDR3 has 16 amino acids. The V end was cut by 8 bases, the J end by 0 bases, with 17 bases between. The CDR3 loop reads CASFRGSESSYNEQFF. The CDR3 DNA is TGTGCCAGCTTCAGGGGTAGCGAGAGCTCCTACAATGAGCAGTTCTTC.

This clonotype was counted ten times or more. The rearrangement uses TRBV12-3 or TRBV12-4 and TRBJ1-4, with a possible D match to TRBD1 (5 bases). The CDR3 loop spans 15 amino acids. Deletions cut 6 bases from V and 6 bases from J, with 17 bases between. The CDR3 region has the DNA TGTGCCAGCAGGTCACCGGGACGGGGGGATGAAAAACTGTTTTTT. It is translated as CASRSPGRGDEKLFF.